This record concerns one T cell receptor (beta chain) sequence. These data come from a study of blood T cell repertoires in COVID-19. The CDR3 totals 14 residues. V was pared by 1 base and J by 3 bases, with 10 bases between. Germline lookup yields CDR1 MGHRA and CDR2 YSYEKL. Per the study methods: Reference gene primers were amplified, and this amplification served to estimate nucleated cell counts. The assay was immunoSEQ multiplex PCR, and TCRdb's table has in-frame clones only and misses some. V and J calls and clone size are copied from that table; D and trimming were computed from the DNA. The repertoire has 490,000 or so clones, roughly 90% of them found once; the top ten carry 1.8%.

The TCR comes from a woman aged 40 to 55 who had recovered from COVID-19. This rearrangement joins TRBV4-1 to TRBJ2-7; perhaps TRBD2 as D (6 bases). Sequenced input: PBMCs or T cells enriched from blood (not recorded which). The CDR3 DNA is TGCGCCAGCAGCCAAGGGCCGCGGGACTACGAGCAGTACTTC. As protein: CASSQGPRDYEQYF.